These 12 T cell receptor beta chains were sequenced from one sample in a study of T cells in women clearing cervical HPV infection. Produced via immunoSEQ multiplex PCR; TCRdb's table is partial and in-frame only. The sample table sets out 45,000 to 55,000 clones. Sequencing was done on a sample of blood buffy coat. The receptors shown here come from a woman between 18 and 75 years old with a cervical HPV16 infection that either progressed to CIN3+ or cleared (not recorded which).

A remark on this clone: The DNA ends 3 residues before the CDR3 does, and the rest of the CDR3 is filled in from the germline J gene. The genes are TRBV29-1 and TRBJ2-2; TRBD2 agrees at 9 bases. V shed 7 bases and J 1 base; nucleotides not matched to a gene: 10. Germline values: CDR1 SQVTM, CDR2 ANQGSEA. The CDR3 sequence is 16 residues long. CDR3 amino acids: CSAKGVTSGNTGELFF. The CDR3 DNA, read in part, is TGCAGCGCTAAAGGCGTGACTAGCGGGAACACCGGGGAG.

Of note for this clone: The read stops 3 residues short of the end of the CDR3; the missing end is completed from the germline J gene. This chain joins TRBV20-1 and TRBJ1-1; D possibly corresponds to TRBD1 (6 bases). There are 14 residues in the CDR3. V was pared by 4 bases and J by 0 bases, with 12 bases between. The germline V gene encodes CDR1 DFQATT and CDR2 SNEGSKA (reference sequence). The CDR3 reads CSATTGWVNTEAFF. CDR3 DNA (partial): TGCAGTGCTACAACAGGGTGGGTGAACACTGAA.

For this clone: The observed sequence ends 3 residues before the CDR3 terminus, with the missing tail filled in from the germline J gene. This chain joins TRBV20-1 and TRBJ2-7; 10 bases map to TRBD2. CDR1 is DFQATT, CDR2 SNEGSKA, per germline (reference sequence). Unmatched junction bases numbered 3, after V lost 5 bases and J lost 2 bases. CDR3 length: 13 amino acids. Partial CDR3 DNA: TGCAGTGCTCGTACTAGCGGGGCCTACGAG. Translating it yields CSARTSGAYE. Given in full, the CDR3 is CSARTSGAYEQYF.

On this clone: The read is 3 residues too short to cover the CDR3 end, so that end is filled in from the germline J gene. The chain employs TRBV19 and TRBJ1-1; 7 nucleotides agree with TRBD1. CDR1 LNHDA and CDR2 SQIVND come from the germline V gene (reference sequence). The V gene end was trimmed by 10 bases and the J gene end by 4 bases; junction bases not matched to a gene: 9. This CDR3 spans 13 amino acids. The covered CDR3 bases are TGTGCCATCTCAACGGACAGGACCACTGAA. It specifies CAISTDRTTE. The whole CDR3 is CAISTDRTTEAFF.

Of note for this clone: The read ends 3 residues early relative to the CDR3; the germline J gene fills the gap. The chain has TRBV7-6 and TRBJ2-3, with 8 bases lining up with TRBD2. The CDR3 has 15 residues. Trimming at V came to 3 bases and at J to 5 bases, leaving 7 bases not matched to a gene. Germline assignment: CDR1 SGHVS and CDR2 FNYEAQ. The part of the CDR3 DNA that was read is TGTGCCAGCAGCTTGGGGACTAGTTCAGGAGATACG. Amino acids: CASSLGTSSGDT. The CDR3 in its entirety is CASSLGTSSGDTQYF.

Note on this clone: The CDR3 end lies 3 residues beyond the end of the read and is filled in from the germline J gene. The chain couples TRBV19 to TRBJ1-3; TRBD1 matches at 10 bases. This CDR3 spans 17 amino acids. Per the germline V gene, CDR1 is LNHDA and CDR2 is SQIVND (reference sequence). Germline trimming cut 3 bases from V and 1 base from J; bases unmatched to any gene: 6. CDR3 bases read: TGTGCCAGTAGTATCCCGACAGGGGGCTATTCTGGAAACACC. It encodes CASSIPTGGYSGNT. The complete CDR3 reads CASSIPTGGYSGNTIYF.

Comment on this clone: The CDR3 end is not reached by the read, which stops 3 residues before it; the germline J gene fills it in. The chain recombines TRBV5-1 with TRBJ2-6; possible D gene TRBD2, 6 bases. The CDR3 runs to 17 residues. V shed 0 bases and J shed 0 bases, with 10 bases lying between them. Per the germline V gene, CDR1 is SGHRS and CDR2 is YFSETQ. The sequenced part of the CDR3 DNA is TGCGCCAGCAGCTTGGACGTGGGGGGCTCTGGGGCCAACGTC. Translated: CASSLDVGGSGANV. The entire CDR3 protein is CASSLDVGGSGANVLTF. Supplemented by reference TRBV5-1 and TRBJ2-6, the full variable domain reads KAGVTQTPRYLIKTRGQQVTLSCSPISGHRSVSWYQQTPGQGLQFLFEYFSETQRNKGNFPGRFSGRQFSNSRSEMNVSTLELGDSALYLCASSLDVGGSGANVLTFGAGSRLTVL.

The part of the CDR3 DNA that was read is TGTGCCGGGACTAGGCGCACAGATACG. Translated: CAGTRRTDT. The whole CDR3 protein is CAGTRRTDTQYF. The chain employs TRBV30 and TRBJ2-3; 8 nucleotides align to TRBD2. The read finishes 3 residues shy of the CDR3 end, and the germline J gene is used to complete it. The CDR3 loop spans 12 amino acids. Germline CDR1 is GTSNPN and CDR2 is SVGIG (reference sequence). Trimming took 8 bases from V and 1 from J; bases not matched to a gene: 2.

Points on this clone: The missing CDR3 end, 3 residues past where the read stops, is filled in from the germline J gene. This rearrangement joins TRBV5-4 to TRBJ2-7, with 10 nucleotides matching TRBD1. CDR3 length equals 15 residues. Germline V gene lookup returns CDR1 SGHNT and CDR2 YYREEE (reference sequence). Trimming took 2 bases from V and 4 from J; bases not matched to a gene: 6. CDR3 DNA (partial): TGTGCCAGCAGCTTAGCGACAGGGGGCGATTACGAG. This translates into CASSLATGGDYE. Given in full, the CDR3 is CASSLATGGDYEQYF.

About this clone: The read gets to within 3 residues of the CDR3 end, and the germline J gene fills in the rest. The gene calls are TRBV10-1 and TRBJ2-1, with 12 nucleotides matching TRBD2. The germline V gene encodes CDR1 WNHNN and CDR2 SYGVQD (reference sequence). The CDR3 covers 15 residues. With 2 bases clipped from V and 4 bases from J, the junction kept 0 bases outside the gene matches. Partial CDR3 DNA: TGCGCCAGCAGTGAGACTAGCGGGAGGTACAATGAG. Translated: CASSETSGRYNE. The entire CDR3 protein is CASSETSGRYNEQFF.

Regarding this clone: The CDR3 extends 3 residues past the end of the read, so its final part is completed from the germline J gene. The J gene is TRBJ2-1, the V gene TRBV29-1; 10 bases line up with TRBD1. This CDR3 is 14 amino acids long. Germline values: CDR1 SQVTM, CDR2 ANQGSEA. V lost 1 base, J lost 6 bases, and 3 bases stayed unmatched. The CDR3 sequence is CSVEGRTGGNEQFF. The DNA read from the CDR3 is TGCAGCGTTGAAGGGAGGACAGGGGGCAATGAG.

On this clone itself: The read ends 3 residues before the CDR3 terminus; that terminus is restored from the germline J gene. The rearrangement links TRBV20-1 to TRBJ2-3, with 9 bases matching TRBD2. The CDR3 extends over 14 amino acids. Per germline, CDR1 DFQATT and CDR2 SNEGSKA (reference sequence). The ends lost 3 bases at V and 6 bases at J; junction bases unmatched: 7. The CDR3 is CSARISGSGDTQYF. The part of the CDR3 DNA that was read is TGCAGTGCTAGGATTAGCGGGAGCGGCGATACG.